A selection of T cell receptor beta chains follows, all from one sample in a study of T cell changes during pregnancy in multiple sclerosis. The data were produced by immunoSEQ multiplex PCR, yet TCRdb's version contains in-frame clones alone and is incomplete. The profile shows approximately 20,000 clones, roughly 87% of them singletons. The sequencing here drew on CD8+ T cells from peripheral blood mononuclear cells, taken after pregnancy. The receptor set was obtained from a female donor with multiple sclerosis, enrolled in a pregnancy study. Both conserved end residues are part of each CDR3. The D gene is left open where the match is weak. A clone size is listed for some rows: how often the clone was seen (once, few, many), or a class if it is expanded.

CASSPSSGESSYEQYF TGTGCCAGCAGCCCTTCCAGCGGGGAAAGCTCCTACGAGCAGTACTTC TRBJ2-7 TRBV27 few TRBD2
CASSQQPGLAGDEQFF TGCGCCAGCAGCCAACAACCGGGACTAGCGGGAGACGAGCAGTTCTTC TRBJ2-1 TRBV4-3 NA TRBD2
CASSEVAGGADTQYF TGTGCCAGCAGTGAAGTAGCGGGAGGGGCAGATACGCAGTATTTT TRBJ2-3 TRBV6-1 NA TRBD2
CASSPSEREGWGTDTQYF TGTGCCAGCAGCCCTTCGGAGCGGGAGGGTTGGGGCACAGATACGCAGTATTTT TRBJ2-3 TRBV7-9 NA TRBD2
CASSELAGGGNEQFF TGTGCCAGCAGCGAACTAGCGGGAGGGGGGAATGAGCAGTTCTTC TRBJ2-1 TRBV6-4 once TRBD2
CASSLESGSGNTIYF TGTGCCAGCAGCTTAGAATCGGGGTCGGGAAACACCATATATTTT TRBJ1-3 TRBV7-9 NA NA
CASSLPGPSSGANVLTF TGTGCCAGCAGCTTACCAGGGCCGTCCTCTGGGGCCAACGTCCTGACTTTC TRBJ2-6 TRBV7-9 NA NA
CASSLLAPEEGDTQYF TGCGCCAGCAGCTTACTAGCGCCCGAAGAGGGAGATACGCAGTATTTT TRBJ2-3 TRBV5-1 NA TRBD2
CASSVDETEAFF TGTGCCAGCAGCGTAGATGAGACTGAAGCTTTCTTT TRBJ1-1 TRBV9 NA NA
CASSYGSENTEAFF TGTGCCAGCAGTTACGGCAGTGAGAACACTGAAGCTTTCTTT TRBJ1-1 TRBV6-5 NA NA
CASSQEQGNYGYTF TGCGCCAGCAGCCAAGAACAGGGCAACTATGGCTACACCTTC TRBJ1-2 TRBV4-1 once NA
CASSLVSDNEQFF TGCGCCAGCAGCTTGGTGTCCGACAATGAGCAGTTCTTC TRBJ2-1 TRBV5-1 NA NA
CASSFGNQPQHF TGTGCCAGCAGTTTCGGCAATCAGCCCCAGCATTTT TRBJ1-5 TRBV27 few NA
CASSLLGQGNTEAFF TGTGCCAGCAGTTTATTGGGACAGGGAAACACTGAAGCTTTCTTT TRBJ1-1 TRBV27 once TRBD1
CAISGTQGAVETQYF TGTGCCATCAGTGGGACACAGGGGGCGGTTGAGACCCAGTACTTC TRBJ2-5 TRBV10-3 NA TRBD1
CASSVEAVLDTQYF TGTGCCAGCAGCGTAGAGGCGGTTTTGGATACGCAGTATTTT TRBJ2-3 TRBV9 NA NA
CASSPRAGHLQETQYF TGTGCCAGTAGTCCCCGAGCTGGACACTTACAAGAGACCCAGTACTTC TRBJ2-5 TRBV19 NA NA
CASSLDRASEAFF TGTGCCAGCAGCTTAGACAGGGCCAGTGAAGCTTTCTTT TRBJ1-1 TRBV5-4 NA TRBD1
CASSPPTGSSYNEQFF TGTGCCAGCTCACCACCGACGGGGAGCTCCTACAATGAGCAGTTCTTC TRBJ2-1 TRBV18 NA NA
CAWSGRGEVSPLHF TGTGCCTGGAGTGGCCGGGGTGAGGTTTCACCCCTCCACTTT TRBJ1-6 TRBV30 NA NA
CASSLKDSGSSYNEQFF TGTGCCAGCAGTTTAAAGGATAGCGGGAGCTCCTACAATGAGCAGTTCTTC TRBJ2-1 TRBV27 NA TRBD2
CASSQFAFFSPPYNEQFF TGTGCCAGCAGCCAATTCGCTTTCTTCAGTCCTCCCTACAATGAGCAGTTCTTC TRBJ2-1 TRBV4-2 NA NA
CASSYWTGVANYGYTF TGTGCCAGCAGCTATTGGACAGGCGTCGCTAACTATGGCTACACCTTC TRBJ1-2 TRBV28 NA TRBD1
CASSHRESYEQYF TGTGCCAGCAGCCACCGTGAGTCCTACGAGCAGTACTTC TRBJ2-7 TRBV4-2 NA NA
CASSGSLSSYEQYF TGTGCCAGCAGCGGTAGTCTGAGCTCCTACGAGCAGTACTTC TRBJ2-7 TRBV5-6 once NA
CASSQSAGRPRNTQYF TGCGCCAGCAGTCAATCGGCCGGGAGGCCCCGCAATACGCAGTATTTT TRBJ2-3 TRBV23-1 NA TRBD2